Listed below are T cell receptor beta chains from one sample, sequenced in a study of shared clonotypes between healthy human individuals. Assay used: immunoSEQ multiplex PCR; TCRdb lists only in-frame clones, some missing. The sample has over 2 million clones; about 95% are singletons. Sequences were obtained from naive CD8+ T cells sorted from blood. The receptors shown here come from a young man in good health. The CDR3 runs from the conserved cysteine through the conserved F or W. Fields, in order: V gene, J gene, clone size, D gene, CDR3 DNA, CDR3 protein. D genes are given only for firm matches. Size tells how often a clone was seen (once, few, many) or the class of an expanded clone, and some rows leave it out.

v_gene: TRBV6-5; j_gene: TRBJ2-7; abundance: once; d_gene: TRBD1; CDR3nt: TGTGCCAGCAGTCCAACCGGGACAGGCTACGAGCAGTACTTC; CDR3aa: CASSPTGTGYEQYF
v_gene: TRBV13; j_gene: TRBJ2-7; abundance: -; d_gene: TRBD2; CDR3nt: TGTGCCAGCAGCTCGGGGAGGGGCGACGAGCAGTACTTC; CDR3aa: CASSSGRGDEQYF
v_gene: TRBV29-1; j_gene: TRBJ1-3; abundance: -; d_gene: -; CDR3nt: TGCAGCGTAGCTGCCGGGAGCGGGAACACCATATATTTT; CDR3aa: CSVAAGSGNTIYF
v_gene: TRBV27; j_gene: TRBJ2-5; abundance: -; d_gene: TRBD2; CDR3nt: TGTGCCAGCAGTTTATCGGCTAGCGGGAGGAGAGAGACCCAGTACTTC; CDR3aa: CASSLSASGRRETQYF
v_gene: TRBV5-1; j_gene: TRBJ2-1; abundance: -; d_gene: -; CDR3nt: TGCGCCAGCAGCTTGCAGGGCTCCTACAATGAGCAGTTCTTC; CDR3aa: CASSLQGSYNEQFF
v_gene: TRBV28; j_gene: TRBJ1-2; abundance: -; d_gene: -; CDR3nt: TGTGCCAGCAGCCTCACAAGGGGTGATGGCTACACCTTC; CDR3aa: CASSLTRGDGYTF
v_gene: TRBV28; j_gene: TRBJ1-5; abundance: -; d_gene: -; CDR3nt: TGTGCCAGCAGTCTACAAACAGTGCTCAATCAGCCCCAGCATTTT; CDR3aa: CASSLQTVLNQPQHF
v_gene: TRBV7-9; j_gene: TRBJ1-4; abundance: -; d_gene: TRBD1; CDR3nt: TGTGCCAGCAGCCCTGGGACAGGGGGGGAAAAACTGTTTTTT; CDR3aa: CASSPGTGGEKLFF
v_gene: TRBV19; j_gene: TRBJ2-7; abundance: -; d_gene: TRBD1; CDR3nt: TGTGCCAGTAGCCCCATCGGACAGGAAGGGCACGAGCAGTACTTC; CDR3aa: CASSPIGQEGHEQYF
v_gene: TRBV6-5; j_gene: TRBJ2-2; abundance: -; d_gene: TRBD2; CDR3nt: TGTGCCGTAGGACTAGCGGCCGCGATAGCCGGGGAGCTGTTTTTT; CDR3aa: CAVGLAAAIAGELFF
v_gene: TRBV13; j_gene: TRBJ2-5; abundance: -; d_gene: TRBD2; CDR3nt: TGTGCCAGCAGCTTGGGGACTAGCGGGCCGAGGAGGGAGACCCAGTACTTC; CDR3aa: CASSLGTSGPRRETQYF
v_gene: TRBV7-9; j_gene: TRBJ2-5; abundance: -; d_gene: -; CDR3nt: TGTGCCAGCAGTATTCCTCTACAAGAGACCCAGTACTTC; CDR3aa: CASSIPLQETQYF
v_gene: TRBV5-1; j_gene: TRBJ2-1; abundance: -; d_gene: -; CDR3nt: TGCGCCAGCAGCTTGGGTTCCTCCCGGGGCGCCTACAATGAGCAGTTCTTC; CDR3aa: CASSLGSSRGAYNEQFF
v_gene: TRBV7-6; j_gene: TRBJ2-1; abundance: -; d_gene: TRBD1; CDR3nt: TGTGCCAGCAGCCCCGGGACAGGGGATGAGCAGTTCTTC; CDR3aa: CASSPGTGDEQFF
v_gene: TRBV7-9; j_gene: TRBJ2-5; abundance: -; d_gene: TRBD2; CDR3nt: TGTGCCAGCAGCTTGGGGGGACTAGGAATTCAAGAGACCCAGTACTTC; CDR3aa: CASSLGGLGIQETQYF
v_gene: TRBV15; j_gene: TRBJ2-7; abundance: -; d_gene: -; CDR3nt: TGTGCCACCAGCAGAGATGAGGACGAGCAGTACTTC; CDR3aa: CATSRDEDEQYF
v_gene: TRBV9; j_gene: TRBJ2-5; abundance: -; d_gene: TRBD2; CDR3nt: TGTGCCAGCAGCCCGAGAGGGCGGGGGTACCAAGAGACCCAGTACTTC; CDR3aa: CASSPRGRGYQETQYF
v_gene: TRBV7-6; j_gene: TRBJ2-1; abundance: -; d_gene: TRBD1; CDR3nt: TGTGCCAGCAGCTACACTCGGGACAGGAGGAAACACAATGAGCAGTTCTTC; CDR3aa: CASSYTRDRRKHNEQFF
v_gene: TRBV4-1; j_gene: TRBJ2-7; abundance: -; d_gene: -; CDR3nt: TGCGCCAGCAGCCAAATAAGCCGCCCAGGGGACGAGCAGTACTTC; CDR3aa: CASSQISRPGDEQYF
v_gene: TRBV15; j_gene: TRBJ2-7; abundance: once; d_gene: -; CDR3nt: TGTGCCACCAGCAGAGCGCCCTTCCGCTATGAGGGCTACGAGCAGTACTTC; CDR3aa: CATSRAPFRYEGYEQYF
v_gene: TRBV4-1; j_gene: TRBJ2-2; abundance: -; d_gene: -; CDR3nt: TGCGCCAGCAGCCTCGGAAGGGGGACCACCGGGGAGCTGTTTTTT; CDR3aa: CASSLGRGTTGELFF
v_gene: TRBV19; j_gene: TRBJ2-1; abundance: -; d_gene: TRBD2; CDR3nt: TGTGCCAGTGCTCAGGGACTAGCTTATAATGAGCAGTTCTTC; CDR3aa: CASAQGLAYNEQFF
v_gene: TRBV6-4; j_gene: TRBJ2-7; abundance: -; d_gene: -; CDR3nt: TGTGCCAGCCGCTCGAATCCGGGGCCCTACGAGCAGTACTTC; CDR3aa: CASRSNPGPYEQYF
v_gene: TRBV14; j_gene: TRBJ2-1; abundance: -; d_gene: TRBD2; CDR3nt: TGTGCCAGCAGCCACGGTCGAGCGGGGGACTTCTACAATGAGCAGTTCTTC; CDR3aa: CASSHGRAGDFYNEQFF
v_gene: TRBV28; j_gene: TRBJ2-2; abundance: once; d_gene: -; CDR3nt: TGTGCCAGCAGTTTGGCCCCGGCCAGGGTTGAAGGGGACACCGGGGAGCTGTTTTTT; CDR3aa: CASSLAPARVEGDTGELFF